This T cell receptor (beta chain) was captured by sequencing in a study of blood T cell repertoires in COVID-19. On the study more broadly: Acute-phase and convalescent COVID-19 samples originated in the United States, Italy and Spain. The analysed material was cDNA or gDNA that came from T cells, B-cell-depleted T cells, or PBMCs.

Germline lookup yields CDR1 SGHDT and CDR2 YYEEEE. This CDR3 has 18 residues. J lost 7 bases, V lost 4 bases, and 19 bases had no gene match. This clone showed up just a few times. In the original workflow: Nucleated cell number was recorded as an estimate derived from reference gene primer amplification. Repertoires were generated with immunoSEQ multiplex PCR, while TCRdb's copy carries only in-frame clones and drops some. D and trimming were read from the DNA, whereas the V and J calls and clone size are those reported in that table. The sample records under 450,000 clones, around 84% being singletons.

V is TRBV5-6 and J is TRBJ2-3; TRBD1 agrees at 9 bases. The source of this sequence is a human donor with acute or convalescent COVID-19. The donor label of this sample is uncertain. Sequencing was done on a sample of peripheral blood. The CDR3 loop is CASSLYTFETGGRNTQYF. As DNA, the CDR3 is TGTGCCAGCAGCCTTTACACCTTCGAGACAGGGGGAAGGAATACGCAGTATTTT.